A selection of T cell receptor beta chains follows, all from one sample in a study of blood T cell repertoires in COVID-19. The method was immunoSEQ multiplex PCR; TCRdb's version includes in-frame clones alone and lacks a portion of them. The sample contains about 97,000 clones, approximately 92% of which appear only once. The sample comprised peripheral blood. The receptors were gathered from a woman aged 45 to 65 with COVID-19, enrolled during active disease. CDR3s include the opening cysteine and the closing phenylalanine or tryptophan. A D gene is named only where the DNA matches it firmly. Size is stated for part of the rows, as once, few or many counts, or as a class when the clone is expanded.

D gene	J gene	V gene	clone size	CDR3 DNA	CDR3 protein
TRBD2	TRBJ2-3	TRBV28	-	TGTGCCAGCAGTTCTCCAGGACTAGCCAACACAGATACGCAGTATTTT	CASSSPGLANTDTQYF
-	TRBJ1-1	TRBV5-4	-	TGTGCCAGCAGCTTGGTTGCGGGGGACACTGAAGCTTTCTTT	CASSLVAGDTEAFF
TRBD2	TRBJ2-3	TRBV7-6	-	TGTGCCAGCAGCCCACGACTAGCGGGGGGGCCTAGCACAGATACGCAGTATTTT	CASSPRLAGGPSTDTQYF
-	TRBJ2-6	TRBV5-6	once	TGTGCCAGCAGCTTGGAAAGCGCAGGGGTAGGGGCCAACGTCCTGACTTTC	CASSLESAGVGANVLTF
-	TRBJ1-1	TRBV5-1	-	TGCGCCAGCGGCGTGAACAGGGCCCCGAACACTGAAGCTTTCTTT	CASGVNRAPNTEAFF
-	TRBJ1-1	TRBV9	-	TGTGCCAGCAGTGCCAGGGGAGGGGCTGAAGCTTTCTTT	CASSARGGAEAFF
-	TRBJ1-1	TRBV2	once	TGTGCCAGCAGTGAAGCGCTTGGGGGGAAGACAAACACTGAAGCTTTCTTT	CASSEALGGKTNTEAFF
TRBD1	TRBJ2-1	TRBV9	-	TGTGCCAGCAGCCTCCAGGACAGGCCTTACAATGAGCAGTTCTTC	CASSLQDRPYNEQFF
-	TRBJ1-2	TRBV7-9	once	TGTGCCAGCAGTCCTACAGGGCAAATTAACTATGGCTACACCTTC	CASSPTGQINYGYTF
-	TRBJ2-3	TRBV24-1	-	TGTGCCACCAGTGAATCGCAGGAACCGCTCACAGATACGCAGTATTTT	CATSESQEPLTDTQYF
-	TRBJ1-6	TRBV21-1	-	TGTGCCAGCAGCAAAGGAGACATCCCCCCTGCCTCACCCCTCCACTTT	CASSKGDIPPASPLHF
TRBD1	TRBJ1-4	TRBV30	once	TGTGCCTGGAGTCACAGGGGCGTTAATGAAAAACTGTTTTTT	CAWSHRGVNEKLFF
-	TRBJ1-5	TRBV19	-	TGTGCCAGTAAGGTGGCCACAGGGAGAAATCAGCCCCAGCATTTT	CASKVATGRNQPQHF
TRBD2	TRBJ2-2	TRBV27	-	TGTGCCAGCGCTAGCGGGGGGGCCGGGGAGCTGTTTTTT	CASASGGAGELFF
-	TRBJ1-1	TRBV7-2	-	TGTGCCAGCAGCCGTTCGAACACTGAAGCTTTCTTT	CASSRSNTEAFF
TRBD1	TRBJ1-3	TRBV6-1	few	TGTGCCAGCAGTGAAGCGTTTTGGGGACAGGGGTCTTCCTCTGGAAACACCATATATTTT	CASSEAFWGQGSSSGNTIYF
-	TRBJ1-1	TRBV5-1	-	TGCGCCAGCAGCTTGGTAGCAGTGAACACTGAAGCTTTCTTT	CASSLVAVNTEAFF
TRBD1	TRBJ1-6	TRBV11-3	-	TGTGCCAGCAGCATGGGACAGGGGGCCTCACCCCTCCACTTT	CASSMGQGASPLHF
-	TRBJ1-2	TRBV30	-	TGTGCCTGTAATAGTCCCTATGGCTACACCTTC	CACNSPYGYTF
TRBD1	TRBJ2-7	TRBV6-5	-	TGTGCCAGCAGGACAGGGGGGATTCGTTCCTACGAGCAGTACTTC	CASRTGGIRSYEQYF
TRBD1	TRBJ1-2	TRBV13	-	TGTGCCAGCAGCTTAGGCGGGACAGGTTCGTATGGCTACACCTTC	CASSLGGTGSYGYTF
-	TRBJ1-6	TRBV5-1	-	TGCGCCAGCAGCTTGGCGGCAGGGAGGGGGTATAATTCACCCCTCCACTTT	CASSLAAGRGYNSPLHF
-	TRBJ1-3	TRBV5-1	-	TGCGCCAGCAGCTTGGATGGACGGACAACCCCTGGAAACACCATATATTTT	CASSLDGRTTPGNTIYF
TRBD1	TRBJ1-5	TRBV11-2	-	TGTGCCAGCAGCTTAACAGGGGGCATCGGTCAGCCCCAGCATTTT	CASSLTGGIGQPQHF
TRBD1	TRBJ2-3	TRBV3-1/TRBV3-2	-	TGTGCCAGCAGCCAAGAGCCTCGATGGGGGACAGGGGGAGGGGATACGCAGTATTTT	CASSQEPRWGTGGGDTQYF
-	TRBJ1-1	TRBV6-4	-	TGTGCCAGCAGTGACAGCCCAAACACTGAAGCTTTCTTT	CASSDSPNTEAFF
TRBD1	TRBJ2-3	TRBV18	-	TGTGCCAGCTCACCGCCGGGACAGGGGATAGATACGCAGTATTTT	CASSPPGQGIDTQYF
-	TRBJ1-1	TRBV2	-	TGTGCCAGCACTCTCGGGGGGTTTGACACTGAAGCTTTCTTT	CASTLGGFDTEAFF
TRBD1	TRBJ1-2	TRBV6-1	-	TGTGCCAGCAGTGAATCGGACAGGGACTATGGCTACACCTTC	CASSESDRDYGYTF
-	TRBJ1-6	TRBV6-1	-	TGTGCCAGCAGTGAATGGCGAGGGAGCGACTCACCCCTCCACTTT	CASSEWRGSDSPLHF
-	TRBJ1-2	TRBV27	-	TGTGCCAGCGGGTTCACAGGCATCTATGGCTACACCTTC	CASGFTGIYGYTF
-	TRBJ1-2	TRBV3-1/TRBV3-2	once	TGTGCCAGCAGCCAAGATCCAGGCAGACGATTCTATGGCTACACCTTC	CASSQDPGRRFYGYTF
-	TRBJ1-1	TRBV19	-	TGTGCCAGTAGTATATTGACAGGAGACACTGAAGCTTTCTTT	CASSILTGDTEAFF
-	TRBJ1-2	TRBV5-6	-	TGTGCCAGCAGAAAAGACAGTGCAACATTCTATGGCTACACCTTC	CASRKDSATFYGYTF
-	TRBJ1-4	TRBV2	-	TGTGCCAGCAACAGGGTCGGTGAAAAACTGTTTTTT	CASNRVGEKLFF
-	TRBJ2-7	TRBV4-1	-	TGCGCCAGCCGAGTACGTAGGGACTTGGTCCACGAGCAGTACTTC	CASRVRRDLVHEQYF
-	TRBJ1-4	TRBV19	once	TGTGCCAGTAGTTCACTAGATGAAAAACTGTTTTTT	CASSSLDEKLFF
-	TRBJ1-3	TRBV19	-	TGTGCCAGCGGGTTGGTGGCAGCTGGAAACACCATATATTTT	CASGLVAAGNTIYF
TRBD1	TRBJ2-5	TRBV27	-	TGTGCCAGCAGTTCACAGGGGGGAGAGACCCAGTACTTC	CASSSQGGETQYF
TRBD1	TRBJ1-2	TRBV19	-	TGTGCCAGTAGTATGGACAGGGTTACTAACTATGGCTACACCTTC	CASSMDRVTNYGYTF
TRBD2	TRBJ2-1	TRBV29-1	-	TGCAGCGCCTTAGCGGGGGGGCAGAAGGATGAGCAGTTCTTC	CSALAGGQKDEQFF